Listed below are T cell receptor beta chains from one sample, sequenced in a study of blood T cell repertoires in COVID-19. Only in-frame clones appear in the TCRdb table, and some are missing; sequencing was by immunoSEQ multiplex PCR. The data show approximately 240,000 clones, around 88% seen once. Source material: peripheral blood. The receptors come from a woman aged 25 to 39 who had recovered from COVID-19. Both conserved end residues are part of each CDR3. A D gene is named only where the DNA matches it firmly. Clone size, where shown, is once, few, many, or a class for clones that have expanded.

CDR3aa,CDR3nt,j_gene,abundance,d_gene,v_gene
CATSDFRGLNSCYGYTF,TGTGCCACCAGTGATTTTAGGGGGTTAAACAGTTGTTATGGCTACACCTTC,TRBJ1-2,once,-,TRBV24-1
CASRSTVGSWDEQFF,TGTGCCAGCAGATCTACAGTTGGCTCTTGGGATGAGCAGTTCTTC,TRBJ2-1,-,-,TRBV6-4
CASSYYPGSYEQYF,TGTGCCAGCAGTTACTACCCCGGGTCCTACGAGCAGTACTTC,TRBJ2-7,-,-,TRBV6-5
CSVGSYAGGDTQYF,TGCAGCGTTGGTAGTTACGCGGGGGGGGATACGCAGTATTTT,TRBJ2-3,-,TRBD2,TRBV29-1
CASSPRGFEQFF,TGTGCCAGCAGCCCGCGGGGGTTTGAGCAGTTCTTC,TRBJ2-1,-,TRBD2,TRBV7-4
CASSLVGGRGPQHF,TGTGCCAGCAGTTTGGTAGGGGGCCGAGGGCCCCAGCATTTT,TRBJ1-5,-,TRBD1,TRBV27
CASSLLSDTEAFF,TGTGCCAGCAGCTTACTATCTGATACTGAAGCTTTCTTT,TRBJ1-1,-,-,TRBV7-8
CSVVGFSGALSYNEQFF,TGCAGCGTTGTTGGGTTTAGCGGTGCCCTATCCTACAATGAGCAGTTCTTC,TRBJ2-1,-,-,TRBV29-1
CASSVEVSGMYDTQYF,TGTGCCAGCAGCGTAGAAGTTAGCGGGATGTATGATACGCAGTATTTT,TRBJ2-3,-,TRBD2,TRBV9
CASSLLSVNQPQHF,TGTGCCAGCAGCTTGTTGTCAGTCAATCAGCCCCAGCATTTT,TRBJ1-5,-,-,TRBV5-8
CASSLGRRQGRSDTQYF,TGTGCCAGCAGCTTAGGTCGGCGTCAGGGTCGATCAGATACGCAGTATTTT,TRBJ2-3,-,-,TRBV7-9
CASSLRGRGSYNEQFF,TGTGCCAGCAGCTTGAGGGGAAGGGGGTCCTACAATGAGCAGTTCTTC,TRBJ2-1,-,-,TRBV5-5
CASSIVASAYEQYF,TGTGCCAGTAGTATAGTGGCAAGTGCCTACGAGCAGTACTTC,TRBJ2-7,-,-,TRBV19
CASSLGPIYEQYF,TGTGCCAGCAGCTTAGGGCCGATCTACGAGCAGTACTTC,TRBJ2-7,once,-,TRBV7-2
CASTGTGGYSPLHF,TGTGCCAGCACTGGGACAGGGGGGTATTCACCCCTCCACTTT,TRBJ1-6,-,TRBD1,TRBV6-5
CASSFPGEMYEKLFF,TGTGCCAGCAGCTTCCCAGGGGAAATGTATGAAAAACTGTTTTTT,TRBJ1-4,-,-,TRBV7-9